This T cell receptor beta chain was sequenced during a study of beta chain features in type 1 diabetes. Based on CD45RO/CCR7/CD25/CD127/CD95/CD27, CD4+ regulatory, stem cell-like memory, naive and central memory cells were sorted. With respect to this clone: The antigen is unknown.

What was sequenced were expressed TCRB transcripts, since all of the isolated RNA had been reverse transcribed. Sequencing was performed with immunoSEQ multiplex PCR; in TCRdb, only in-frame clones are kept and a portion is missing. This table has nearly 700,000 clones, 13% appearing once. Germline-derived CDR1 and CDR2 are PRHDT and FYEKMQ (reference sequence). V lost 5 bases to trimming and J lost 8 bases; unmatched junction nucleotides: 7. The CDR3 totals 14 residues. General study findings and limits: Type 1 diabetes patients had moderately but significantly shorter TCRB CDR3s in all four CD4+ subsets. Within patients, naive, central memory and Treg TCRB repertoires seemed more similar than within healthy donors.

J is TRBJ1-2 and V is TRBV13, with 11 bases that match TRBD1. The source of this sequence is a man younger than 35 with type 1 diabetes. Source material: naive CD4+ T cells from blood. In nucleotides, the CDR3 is TGTGCCAGCAGCCTTGGGGACAGGGGGGGCGGCTACACCTTC. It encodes CASSLGDRGGGYTF. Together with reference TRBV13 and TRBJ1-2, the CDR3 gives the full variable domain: AAGVIQSPRHLIKEKRETATLKCYPIPRHDTVYWYQQGPGQDPQFLISFYEKMQSDKGSIPDRFSAQQFSDYHSELNMSSLELGDSALYFCASSLGDRGGGYTFGSGTRLTVV.